The T cell receptor beta chain described here comes from a study of T cell changes during pregnancy in multiple sclerosis (dated by TCRdb to about 2019). Background for the entire study: The study looked at changes in the T cell repertoire across pregnancy in women with multiple sclerosis.

Libraries were constructed by the immunoSEQ multiplex PCR assay. What TCRdb holds here is the immuneACCESS table cut down to in-frame rearrangements. Part of the clones is not present; checked against another copy, under half of the missing clones reflect an unresolved V gene, and the others are unexplained. The sample table lists roughly 100,000 clones, roughly 89% of them with a count of one. The ten most abundant clones make up 1.5% to 2% of the sample. A remark on this clone: Its antigen specificity is not known. It has no much larger one-base neighbor in the sample; base qualities were not kept.

CDR1 and CDR2 (LNHNV, YYDKDF) derive from the germline V gene (reference sequence). Inclusive of the bounding cysteine and phenylalanine, the CDR3 is 14 residues long. Only CDR3 DNA is held: 42 bases, read in frame from base 1. At the junction V is shortened by 0 bases and J by 6 bases, with 9 bases in between. The chain is made from TRBV15 and TRBJ2-1, and perhaps TRBD2 as D gene, on 5 matching bases. Sequenced material: peripheral blood, taken before pregnancy. This clonotype originated in a female donor with multiple sclerosis, enrolled in a pregnancy study. The nucleotide sequence is given as TGTGCCACCAGCAGAGATTTAGCGCCCAATGAGCAGTTCTTC. Translated, it gives CATSRDLAPNEQFF.